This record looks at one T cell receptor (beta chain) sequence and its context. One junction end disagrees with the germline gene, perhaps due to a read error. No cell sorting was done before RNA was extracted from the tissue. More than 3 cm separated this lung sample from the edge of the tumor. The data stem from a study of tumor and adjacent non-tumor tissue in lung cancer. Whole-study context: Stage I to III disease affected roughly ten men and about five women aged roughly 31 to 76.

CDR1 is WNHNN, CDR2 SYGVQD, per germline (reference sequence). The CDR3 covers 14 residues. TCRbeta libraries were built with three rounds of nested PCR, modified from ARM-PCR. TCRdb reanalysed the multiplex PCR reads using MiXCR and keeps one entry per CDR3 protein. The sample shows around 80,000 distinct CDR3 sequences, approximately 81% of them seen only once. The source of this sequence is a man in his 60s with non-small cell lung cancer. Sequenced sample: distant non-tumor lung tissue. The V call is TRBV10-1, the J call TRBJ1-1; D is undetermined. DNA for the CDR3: TGCGCCAGCAGTGAGCAGGTGACGGCCGCTGAAGCTTTATTT. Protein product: CASSEQVTAAEALF.